One sample yielded the 4 T cell receptor beta chains listed below, sequenced in a study of cytotoxic CD8 clonotypes in ibrutinib-treated CLL. Sequencing used immunoSEQ multiplex PCR; TCRdb keeps in-frame clones, though not all of them. There are around 130,000 clones in the sample; approximately 81% occur only once, and 2.5% to 3.5% lies in the top ten. The specimen was PBMCs, collected after 24 months of ibrutinib treatment. These receptors all stem from a human donor with chronic lymphocytic leukemia.

The gene calls are TRBV29-1 and TRBJ2-7; 9 bases agree with TRBD1. Germline CDR1 SQVTM, CDR2 ANQGSEA. The CDR3 totals 14 residues. Trimming took 3 bases from V and 1 from J; bases not matched to a gene: 4. CDR3 in DNA: TGCAGCGTTGACCCCGGGACAGGGTCCTACGAGCAGTACTTC. Translation gives CSVDPGTGSYEQYF.

The chain uses TRBV19 and TRBJ2-2; D may be TRBD1 or TRBD2 (6 bases each). Trimming took 8 bases from V and 4 from J, leaving 20 bases between them. The germline gives CDR1 LNHDA, CDR2 SQIVND (reference sequence). The length of the CDR3 is 16 residues. CDR3 nucleotide sequence: TGTGCCAGTCGCCCTCGTGGGGGGCTTGTCACCGGGGAGCTGTTTTTT. It codes for CASRPRGGLVTGELFF.

This clone was seen only once. V is TRBV7-9 and J is TRBJ1-1, with 7 bases aligning to TRBD1. Unmatched junction bases numbered 3, after V lost 1 base and J lost 1 base. This CDR3 region has 15 residues. Germline lookup yields CDR1 SEHNR and CDR2 FQNEAQ (reference sequence). In nucleotides, the CDR3 is TGTGCCAGCAGCTTAGGGGACAGCCAGAACACTGAAGCTTTCTTT. Translating it yields CASSLGDSQNTEAFF.

The chain is built from TRBV5-1 and TRBJ1-2; possibly TRBD1 for D (5 bases). Trimming removed 4 bases at V and 2 bases at J, with 15 bases between. The CDR3 is 15 residues long. CDR1 is SGHRS and CDR2 is YFSETQ in the germline V gene. The CDR3 DNA reads TGCGCCAGCAGCAGGGGTGGGAGCAACAACTATGGCTACACCTTC. This gives the protein CASSRGGSNNYGYTF.